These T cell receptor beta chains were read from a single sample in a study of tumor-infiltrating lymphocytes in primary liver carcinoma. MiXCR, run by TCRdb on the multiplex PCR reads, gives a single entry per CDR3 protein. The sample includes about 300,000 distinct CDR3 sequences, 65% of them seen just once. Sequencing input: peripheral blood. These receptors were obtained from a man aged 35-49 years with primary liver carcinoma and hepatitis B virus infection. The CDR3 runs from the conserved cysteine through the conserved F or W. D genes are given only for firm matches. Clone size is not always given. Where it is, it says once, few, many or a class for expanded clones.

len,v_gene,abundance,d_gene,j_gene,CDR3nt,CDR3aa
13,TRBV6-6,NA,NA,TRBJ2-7,TGTGTCAGCAGTTACCGGACGGGCTACGAGCAGTACTTC,CVSSYRTGYEQYF
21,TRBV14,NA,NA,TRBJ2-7,TGTGCCAGCTGTCAATCCTTTGTGGGAGGACGGTCTCGGAACACGACCTACGAGCAGTACTTC,CASCQSFVGGRSRNTTYEQYF
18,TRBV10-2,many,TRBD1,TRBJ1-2,TGCGCCAGCAGTGATGGGAACAGGGGCACGGATCAGATGCATGGCTACACCTTC,CASSDGNRGTDQMHGYTF
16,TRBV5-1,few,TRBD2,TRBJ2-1,TGCGCCAGCAGCAAAGGACTAGCGATTACCTACAATGAGCAGTTCTTC,CASSKGLAITYNEQFF
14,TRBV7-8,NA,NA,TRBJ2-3,TGTGACAGCAGCGCCCCCACAATGATAGATACGCAGTATTTT,CDSSAPTMIDTQYF
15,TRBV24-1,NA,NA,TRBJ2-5,TGTGCCACCAGTGACGCCTCGGGACCCCAAGAGACCCAGTACTTC,CATSDASGPQETQYF
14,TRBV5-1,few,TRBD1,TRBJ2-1,TGCGCCAGCAGCTTATCAGGGGGCGGGGATGAGCAGTTCTTC,CASSLSGGGDEQFF
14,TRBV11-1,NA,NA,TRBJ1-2,TGTACCAGCAGCCTAGCGCGCCAAGGCGTAGGCTACACCTTC,CTSSLARQGVGYTF
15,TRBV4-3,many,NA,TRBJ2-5,TGCGCCAGCAGCCAAAGAGCAGCAAGAGGGGAGACCCAGTACTTC,CASSQRAARGETQYF
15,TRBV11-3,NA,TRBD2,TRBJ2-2,TGTACCAACAGCTCAACTCAGCGGGGCACCGGGGAGCTGTTTTTT,CTNSSTQRGTGELFF
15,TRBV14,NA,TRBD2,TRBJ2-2,TGTGCCAGCAGCCCGACTAGCGGGAAAGACGGGGAGCTGTTTTTT,CASSPTSGKDGELFF
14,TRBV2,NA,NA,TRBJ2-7,TGTGCCAGCAGTGAATACGGCAGCCCCTACGAGCAGTACTTC,CASSEYGSPYEQYF
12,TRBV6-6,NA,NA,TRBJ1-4,TGTGCCAACCGGTCCGGGGCCGAAAAACTGTTTTTT,CANRSGAEKLFF
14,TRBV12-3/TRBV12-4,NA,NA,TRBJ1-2,TGTGCCAGCAGTAGGCCTAAAGGTAACTATGGCTACACCTTC,CASSRPKGNYGYTF
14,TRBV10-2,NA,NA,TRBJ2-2,TGCGCTAGCAGTGATGATGGGAACATCGGGGAGCTGTTTTTT,CASSDDGNIGELFF
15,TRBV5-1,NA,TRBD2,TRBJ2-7,TGCGCCAGCAGCTTGTCTGGGACTAGGAGTTACAAGCAGTACTTC,CASSLSGTRSYKQYF
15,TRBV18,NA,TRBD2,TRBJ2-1,TGTGCCAGCTCACCCTCGGGGGGGACCTACAATGAGCAGCTCTTC,CASSPSGGTYNEQLF
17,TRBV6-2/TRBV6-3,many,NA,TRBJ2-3,TGTGCCAGCAGTTACTCTGTCCCGAGACACGTCACAGATACGCAGTATTTT,CASSYSVPRHVTDTQYF
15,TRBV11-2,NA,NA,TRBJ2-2,TGTGCCAGCAGCTCCCTGTGGAGTGCGGCCGGGGAACTGTTTTTT,CASSSLWSAAGELFF
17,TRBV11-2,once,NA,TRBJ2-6,TGTGCCAGCAGGATAGGACAGAGCGCTTCTGGGGCCAACCTCCTGACTTTC,CASRIGQSASGANLLTF
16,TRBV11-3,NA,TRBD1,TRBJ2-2,TGTGCCAGCAGTTCTGGGACAGCGTCGAACACCGTGGAGCTGTTTTTT,CASSSGTASNTVELFF
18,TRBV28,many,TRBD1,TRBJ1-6,TGTGCCAGTCAACCCGGGACAGGGGGCGAGATGGAGAATTCACCCCTCCACTTT,CASQPGTGGEMENSPLHF
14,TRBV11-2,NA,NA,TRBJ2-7,TGTGCCAGCAGCTTATCGGAACCACCCTACGAGCAGTACTTC,CASSLSEPPYEQYF
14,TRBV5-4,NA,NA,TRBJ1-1,TGTGCCAGCAGCTTGCGAATGGGGCGCGCTGAAGCTTTCTTT,CASSLRMGRAEAFF
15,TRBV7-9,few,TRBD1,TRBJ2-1,TGTGCCAGCAGCTCGCGACGGACAGGTAAAAATGAGCAGTTCTTC,CASSSRRTGKNEQFF
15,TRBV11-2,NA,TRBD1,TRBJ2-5,TGTGCCTGCGGCAGGACAGGGAGCAGGCAAGAGACCCAGTACTTC,CACGRTGSRQETQYF
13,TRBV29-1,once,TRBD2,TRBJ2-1,TGCAGTGATATCGGGAGGGTCCGCAGTGAGCACTTCTTC,CSDIGRVRSEHFF
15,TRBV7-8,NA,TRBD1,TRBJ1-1,TGTGCCTGCAGCCGGGAGGGACAGGTGAACACTGAAGCTTTCTTT,CACSREGQVNTEAFF
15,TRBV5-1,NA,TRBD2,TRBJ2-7,TGCGCCAGCAGCTTGGGAGCGGGAGTTCCCACCGAGCAGTACTTC,CASSLGAGVPTEQYF